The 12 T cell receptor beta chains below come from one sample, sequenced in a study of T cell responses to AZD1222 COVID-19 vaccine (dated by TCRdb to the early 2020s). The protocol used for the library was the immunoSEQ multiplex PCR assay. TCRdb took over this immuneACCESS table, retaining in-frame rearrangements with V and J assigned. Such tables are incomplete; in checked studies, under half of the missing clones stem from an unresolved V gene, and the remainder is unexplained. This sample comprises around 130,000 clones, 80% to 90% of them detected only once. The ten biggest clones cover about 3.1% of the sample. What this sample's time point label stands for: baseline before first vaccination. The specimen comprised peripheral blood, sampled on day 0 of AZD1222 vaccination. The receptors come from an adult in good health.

The CDR3 DNA reads as TGTGCCAGCAGCCAAGCGGGGGAGGGGACTGAAGCTTTCTTT. Translation: CASSQAGEGTEAFF. This sequence joins TRBV3-1 (or the pseudogene TRBV3-2) and TRBJ1-1; a weak D match, TRBD1 (5 bases). The germline V gene encodes CDR1 LGHDT and CDR2 YNNKEL (reference sequence). Trimming took 1 base from V and 5 from J, leaving 11 bases between them. The CDR3 sequence is 14 residues long.

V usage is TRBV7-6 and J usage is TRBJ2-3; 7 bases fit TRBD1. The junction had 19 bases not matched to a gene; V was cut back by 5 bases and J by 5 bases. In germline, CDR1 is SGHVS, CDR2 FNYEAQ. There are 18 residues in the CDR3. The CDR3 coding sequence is TGTGCCAGCAGCGCTAGGGGTTTCGGATGGCAGGGGGTAGATACGCAGTATTTT. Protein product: CASSARGFGWQGVDTQYF.

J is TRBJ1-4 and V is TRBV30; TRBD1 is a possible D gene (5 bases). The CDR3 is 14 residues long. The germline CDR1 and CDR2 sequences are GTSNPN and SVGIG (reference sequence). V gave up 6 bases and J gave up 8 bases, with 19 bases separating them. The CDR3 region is CACFWGEFGEKLFF. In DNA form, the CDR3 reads TGTGCCTGCTTTTGGGGGGAGTTTGGGGAAAAACTGTTTTTT.

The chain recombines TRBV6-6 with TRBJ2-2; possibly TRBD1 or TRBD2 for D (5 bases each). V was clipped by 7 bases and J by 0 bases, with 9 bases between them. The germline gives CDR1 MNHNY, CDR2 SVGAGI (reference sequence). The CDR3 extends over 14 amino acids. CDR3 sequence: CASIRGPNTGELFF. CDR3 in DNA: TGTGCCAGCATAAGGGGACCGAACACCGGGGAGCTGTTTTTT.

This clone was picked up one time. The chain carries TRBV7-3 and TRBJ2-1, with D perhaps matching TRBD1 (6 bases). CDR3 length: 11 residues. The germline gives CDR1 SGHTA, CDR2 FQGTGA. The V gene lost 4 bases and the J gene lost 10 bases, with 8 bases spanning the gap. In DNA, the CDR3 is TGTGCCAGCAGCTCCGGACAGGAGCAGTTCTTC. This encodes CASSSGQEQFF.

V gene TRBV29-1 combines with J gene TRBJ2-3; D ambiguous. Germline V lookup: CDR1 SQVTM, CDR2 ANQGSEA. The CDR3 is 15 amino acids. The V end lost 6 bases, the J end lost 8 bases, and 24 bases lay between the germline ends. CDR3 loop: CSVSPEGPPSITQYF. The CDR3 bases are TGCAGCGTGTCCCCGGAAGGCCCTCCGTCGATTACGCAGTATTTT.

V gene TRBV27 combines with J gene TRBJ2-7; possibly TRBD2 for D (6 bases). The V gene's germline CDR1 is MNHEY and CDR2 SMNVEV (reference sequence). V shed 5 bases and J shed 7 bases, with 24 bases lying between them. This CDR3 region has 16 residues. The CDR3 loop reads CASSTILSTSRWEQYF. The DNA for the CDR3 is TGTGCCAGCAGTACGATTCTCTCTACTAGCCGATGGGAGCAGTACTTC.

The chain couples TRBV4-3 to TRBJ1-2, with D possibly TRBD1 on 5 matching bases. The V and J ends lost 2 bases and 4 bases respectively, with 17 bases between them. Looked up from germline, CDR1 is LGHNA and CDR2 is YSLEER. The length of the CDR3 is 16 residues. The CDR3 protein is CASSQLAGTTFYGYTF. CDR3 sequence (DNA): TGCGCCAGCAGCCAATTAGCGGGGACCACTTTCTATGGCTACACCTTC.

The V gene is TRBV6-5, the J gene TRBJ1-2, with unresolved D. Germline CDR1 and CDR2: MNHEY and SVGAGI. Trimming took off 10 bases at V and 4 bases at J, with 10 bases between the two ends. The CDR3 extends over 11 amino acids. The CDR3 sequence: CATHNPYGYTF. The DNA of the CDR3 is TGTGCCACCCATAACCCCTATGGCTACACCTTC.

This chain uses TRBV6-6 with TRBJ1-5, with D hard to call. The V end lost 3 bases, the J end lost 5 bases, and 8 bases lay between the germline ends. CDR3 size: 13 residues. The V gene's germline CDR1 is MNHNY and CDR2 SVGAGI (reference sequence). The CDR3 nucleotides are TGTGCCAGCAGTTATATCGGGGATCAGCCCCAGCATTTT. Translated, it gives CASSYIGDQPQHF.

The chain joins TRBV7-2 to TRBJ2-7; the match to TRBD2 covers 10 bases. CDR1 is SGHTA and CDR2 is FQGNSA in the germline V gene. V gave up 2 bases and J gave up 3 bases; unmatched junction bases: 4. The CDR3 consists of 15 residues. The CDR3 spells CASSLLAGAFYEQYF. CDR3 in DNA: TGTGCCAGCAGCTTACTAGCGGGAGCCTTCTACGAGCAGTACTTC.

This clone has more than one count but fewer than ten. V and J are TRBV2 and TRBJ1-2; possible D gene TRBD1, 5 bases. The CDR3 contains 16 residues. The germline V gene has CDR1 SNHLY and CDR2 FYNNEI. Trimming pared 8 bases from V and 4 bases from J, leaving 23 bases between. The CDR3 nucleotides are TGTGCCAGCCGGGGGGGTAAGGGGCTACTCCCCTATGGCTACACCTTC. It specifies CASRGGKGLLPYGYTF.